Shown below are 3 T cell receptor beta chains from a single sample sequenced in a study of OX40 agonist ivuxolimab in advanced cancers. Profiling relied on immunoSEQ multiplex PCR, and the TCRdb table lists in-frame clones only, not all of them. The sample has roughly 86,000 clones, approximately 91% seen once. Here the sequenced sample was CD4+ or CD8+ T cells sorted from blood, taken in a trial of the OX40 agonist ivuxolimab. The receptors come from an adult with an advanced solid tumor such as melanoma, head and neck, liver or kidney cancer.

In its sample, this clone is medium-sized (0.01 to 0.1%). V and J are TRBV5-1 and TRBJ2-7, with TRBD1 identical over 9 bases. V lost 5 bases and J lost 0; bases outside the gene matches: 3. CDR1 and CDR2 from the germline V gene are SGHRS and YFSETQ. The CDR3 loop spans 14 amino acids. The CDR3 spells CASRWGQGSYEQYF. Here the CDR3 DNA reads TGCGCCAGCAGATGGGGACAGGGCTCCTACGAGCAGTACTTC.

In this sample, this clone turned up once. This chain connects TRBV18 to TRBJ2-6; D is ambiguous. Between the trimmed V and J ends, which lost 5 bases and 1 base, there was a span of 9 bases. The CDR3 runs 15 residues. Germline V gene lookup returns CDR1 KGHSH and CDR2 LQKENI. In DNA, the CDR3 is TGTGCCAGCTCAACCTTGGGGTCTGGGGCCAACGTCCTGACTTTC. It specifies CASSTLGSGANVLTF. Full variable domain (outside the CDR3, taken from reference TRBV18 and TRBJ2-6): NAGVMQNPRHLVRRRGQEARLRCSPMKGHSHVYWYRQLPEEGLKFMVYLQKENIIDESGMPKERFSAEFPKEGPSILRIQQVVRGDSAAYFCASSTLGSGANVLTFGAGSRLTVL.

This chain connects TRBV5-1 to TRBJ2-5, with no clear D. The CDR3 contains 13 residues. The V and J ends lost 0 bases and 3 bases respectively, with 6 bases between them. CDR1 is SGHRS and CDR2 is YFSETQ in the germline V gene. CDR3: CASSLGLKETQYF. DNA of the CDR3: TGCGCCAGCAGCTTGGGACTTAAAGAGACCCAGTACTTC.